This TCR beta chain was captured in a study of shared clonotypes between healthy human individuals (dated by TCRdb to about 2020). With regard to the full study: A few men and a couple of women, aged 18 to 49 years, made up the cohort. For each donor, CD4 naive and CD4 memory were each run on three plates, CD8 naive on two plates, and CD8 memory on one plate. To estimate repertoire size and how much clonotype sharing occurs between individuals, the study deeply sequenced the blood TCR repertoires of five healthy adults. Different laboratories and diverse techniques were used to prepare libraries and sequence TCR repertoires, to increase sequencing depth and limit assay-specific biases. Leukapheresis yielded between about 0.9 and 9.5 billion PBMCs per donor.

Using the deep immunoSEQ assay, multiplex PCR amplified TCR CDR3 regions from genomic DNA. Genomic DNA extracted from each cell subset was distributed evenly over all wells of several immunoSEQ 96-well plates, and each plate served as one replicate. For sorted subsets, approximately 200 ng of genomic DNA, equivalent to some 30,000 T cell genomes, went into each replicate PCR. Purified libraries were quantified with a Qubit 3.0 fluorometer, sized on a Bioanalyzer 2100, and re-quantified with the KAPA Library Quantification kit. Each immunoSEQ 96-well plate was sequenced on its own single-read 150-cycle Illumina NextSeq 550 flow cell. From the authors' description of their analysis: Because the immunoSEQ output held only junctional sequences and lacked quality scores, the filtering could not match the filtering applied to full-length reads. Sequences were annotated with PyIR, a Python wrapper for IgBLAST v1.9, and V/J genes and CDR3 were assigned using IMGT germline references. Reads with weak V/J assignments (E-value above 1e-6), missing CDR3, stop codons, out-of-frame junctions, or ambiguous translated residues were removed. V3J clonotypes were defined by identical inferred V gene, J gene, and CDR3 amino acid sequence. Percentage overlap between repertoires was calculated by dividing the number of shared unique clonotypes by the size of the smaller repertoire. RTK rarefaction, the Chao1 estimator, and Recon v2.1 estimates of unobserved clonotypes were used to assess repertoire richness. OLGA was used to compute generation probabilities for all TCRbeta clonotypes that the gDNA method yielded from a handful of donors. TCRdb obtained this table from immuneACCESS and retained in-frame rearrangements with V and J assigned. These tables miss some clones; where compared with another copy, unresolved V genes account for less than half of the shortfall, and the remainder is unexplained. The DNA gave D and trimming, while V, J and clone size come from that table. In all, the sample holds roughly 170,000 clones, and about 68% of those were seen once. About 10% of the sample is held by the ten biggest clonotypes.

Study-level results and caveats: Higher generation probabilities were observed for clonotypes shared by all four sorted-subset donors than for non-shared clonotypes. Sampling was restricted to blood, and TCR repertoires in tissues likely differ from the TCR repertoires found in blood. Pairwise subsampling led to the expectation that sequencing depth would affect the degree of clonotype sharing among donors. Sharing across a handful of donors was observed for approximately 5% of naive CD4, 3% to 4% of naive CD8, over 2% of memory CD4, and less than 0.45% of memory CD8 clonotypes. Estimated clonotype richness was generally larger for naive than for memory subsets. Rarefaction of sorted-subset datasets indicated incomplete sequencing despite the large sequencing depth. Because the study included only a small number of donors, the genetic and exposure-history diversity represented was limited.

A word on this clone: Its antigen is still unknown. No clone much larger than this one lies a single base away; base qualities are absent.

CDR1 and CDR2 (SGHVS, FNYEAQ) derive from the germline V gene. The CDR3 numbers 14 residues from cysteine through phenylalanine. The entry retains the CDR3 DNA only, 42 bases that are in frame from base 1. V is trimmed back by 1 base and J by 6 bases, and the junction contains 5 bases that no gene match accounts for. The donors were healthy, HIV-negative adults who had no recently reported acute infections or vaccinations. Every donor was a Caucasian adult residing in Nashville, Tennessee, USA. CD4+ T cells were enriched through magnetic negative selection, after which naive cells were positively selected on CD45RA and the remaining negative fraction served as the memory subset. Blood was collected by leukapheresis, and PBMCs were isolated by Ficoll-Histopaque density gradient centrifugation and then cryopreserved in liquid nitrogen vapor phase. Purity and quantity of every magnetically sorted T cell population were checked by analytical flow cytometry. Each sorted fraction had its genomic DNA isolated and then quantified by UV absorbance on a Nanodrop 2000c.

Recombination joined TRBV7-6 with TRBJ2-7; 8 nucleotides in the junction match TRBD1. The sequence came from a man in his thirties or forties in good health. Input material: memory CD4+ T cells sorted from blood. This specimen's cell subset or site label, per the study, means: CD45RA-negative fraction. The CDR3 has the sequence CASSLGTGFGEQYF. The DNA sequence is as follows: TGTGCCAGCAGCTTAGGGACAGGGTTTGGCGAGCAGTACTTC.